Reported below is one T cell receptor (beta chain). The CDR3 is 12 amino acids. Germline lookup yields CDR1 SNHLY and CDR2 FYNNEI. Trimming took 7 bases from V and 3 from J, leaving 9 bases between them. These data originate in a study of blood T cell repertoires in COVID-19. Measured with immunoSEQ multiplex PCR; TCRdb has only the in-frame clones, and not every one. The profile shows 310,000 or so clones, 85% to 90% of them singletons. Material for sequencing was peripheral blood. The TCR was taken from a woman aged 30 to 39 with COVID-19, enrolled during active disease. This chain uses TRBV2 with TRBJ1-1; a weak D match, TRBD1 (5 bases). The chain's CDR3 is CASTGLYTEAFF. The CDR3 nucleotides read TGTGCCAGCACAGGGTTATACACTGAAGCTTTCTTT.